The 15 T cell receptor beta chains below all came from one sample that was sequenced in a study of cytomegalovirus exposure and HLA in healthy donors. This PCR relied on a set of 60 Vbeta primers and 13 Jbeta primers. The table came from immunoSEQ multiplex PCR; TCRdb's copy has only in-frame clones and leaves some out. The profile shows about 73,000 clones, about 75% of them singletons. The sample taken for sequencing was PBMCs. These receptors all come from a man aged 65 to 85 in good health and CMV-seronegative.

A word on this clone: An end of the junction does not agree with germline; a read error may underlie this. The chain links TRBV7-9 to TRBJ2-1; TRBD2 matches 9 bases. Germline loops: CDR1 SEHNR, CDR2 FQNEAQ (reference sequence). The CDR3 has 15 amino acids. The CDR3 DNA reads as TGTTCCAGCAGCGAACTAGCGGGTGCTTACAATGAGCAGTTCTTC. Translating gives CSSSELAGAYNEQFF.

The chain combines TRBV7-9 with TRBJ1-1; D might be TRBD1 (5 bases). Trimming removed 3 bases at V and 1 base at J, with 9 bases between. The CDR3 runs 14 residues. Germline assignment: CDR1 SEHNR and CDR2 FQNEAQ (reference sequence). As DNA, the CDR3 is TGTGCCAGCAGCTTGTCGGGGGAGAACACTGAAGCTTTCTTT. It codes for CASSLSGENTEAFF.

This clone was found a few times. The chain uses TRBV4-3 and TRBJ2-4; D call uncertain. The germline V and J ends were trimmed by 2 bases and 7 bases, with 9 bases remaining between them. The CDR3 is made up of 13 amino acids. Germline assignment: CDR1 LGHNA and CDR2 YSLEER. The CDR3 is CASSQISENIQYF. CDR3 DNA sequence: TGCGCCAGCAGCCAAATATCGGAGAACATTCAGTACTTC.

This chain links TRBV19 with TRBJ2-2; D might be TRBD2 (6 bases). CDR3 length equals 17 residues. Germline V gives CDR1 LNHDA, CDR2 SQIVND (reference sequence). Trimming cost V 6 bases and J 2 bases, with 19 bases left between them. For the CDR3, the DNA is TGTGCCAGTAGACCCTCCCCCGGGGGACTCAACACCGGGGAGCTGTTTTTT. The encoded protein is CASRPSPGGLNTGELFF.

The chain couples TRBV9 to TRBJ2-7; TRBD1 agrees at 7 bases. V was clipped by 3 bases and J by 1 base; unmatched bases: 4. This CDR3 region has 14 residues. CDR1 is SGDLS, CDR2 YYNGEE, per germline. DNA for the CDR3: TGTGCCAGCAGCGCCCGACAGGGATCCTACGAGCAGTACTTC. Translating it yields CASSARQGSYEQYF.

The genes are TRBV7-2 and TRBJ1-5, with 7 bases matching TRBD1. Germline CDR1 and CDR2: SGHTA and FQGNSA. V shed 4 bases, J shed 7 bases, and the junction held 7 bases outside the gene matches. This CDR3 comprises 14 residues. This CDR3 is CASSSPGQIQPQHF. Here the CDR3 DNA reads TGTGCCAGCAGCTCCCCGGGACAGATACAGCCCCAGCATTTT.

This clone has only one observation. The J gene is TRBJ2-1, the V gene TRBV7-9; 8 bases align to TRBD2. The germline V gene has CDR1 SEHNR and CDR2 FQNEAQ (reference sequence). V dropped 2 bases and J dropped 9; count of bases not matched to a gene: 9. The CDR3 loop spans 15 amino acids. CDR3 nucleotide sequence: TGTGCCAGCAGCTTAACGGGAGGGCCTTGGGCTGAGCAGTTCTTC. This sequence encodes CASSLTGGPWAEQFF.

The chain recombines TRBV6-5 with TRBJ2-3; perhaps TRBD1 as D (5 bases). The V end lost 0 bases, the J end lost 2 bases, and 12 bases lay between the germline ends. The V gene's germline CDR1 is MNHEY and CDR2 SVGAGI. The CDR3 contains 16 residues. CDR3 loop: CASSYSKDTYTDTQYF. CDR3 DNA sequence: TGTGCCAGCAGTTACTCGAAGGACACATACACAGATACGCAGTATTTT.

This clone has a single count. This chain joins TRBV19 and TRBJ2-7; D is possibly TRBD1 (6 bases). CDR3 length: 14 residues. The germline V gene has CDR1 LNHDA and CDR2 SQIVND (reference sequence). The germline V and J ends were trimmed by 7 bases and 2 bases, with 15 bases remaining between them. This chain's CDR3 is CASKSRDIPYEQYF. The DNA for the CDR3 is TGTGCCAGTAAGTCCCGGGACATCCCCTACGAGCAGTACTTC. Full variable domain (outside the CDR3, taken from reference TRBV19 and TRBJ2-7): DGGITQSPKYLFRKEGQNVTLSCEQNLNHDAMYWYRQDPGQGLRLIYYSQIVNDFQKGDIAEGYSVSREKKESFPLTVTSAQKNPTAFYLCASKSRDIPYEQYFGPGTRLTVT.

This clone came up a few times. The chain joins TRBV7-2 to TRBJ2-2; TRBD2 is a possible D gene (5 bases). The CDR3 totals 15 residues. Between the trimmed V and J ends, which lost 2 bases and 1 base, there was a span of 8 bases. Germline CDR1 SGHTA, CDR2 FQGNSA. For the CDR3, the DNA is TGTGCCAGCAGCTTATACCGGGGGAACACCGGGGAGCTGTTTTTT. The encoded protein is CASSLYRGNTGELFF.

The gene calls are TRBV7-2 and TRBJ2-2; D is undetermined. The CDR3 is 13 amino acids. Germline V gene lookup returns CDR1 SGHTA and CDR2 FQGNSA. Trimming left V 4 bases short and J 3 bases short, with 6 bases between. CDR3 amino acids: CASSSGYTGELFF. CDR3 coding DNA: TGTGCCAGCAGCTCCGGGTACACCGGGGAGCTGTTTTTT.

CDR3 in DNA: TGTGCCAGCTCCCAGGGACAGGGCCTCTCTGGAAACACCATATATTTT. Translation: CASSQGQGLSGNTIYF. The rearrangement joins TRBV18 to TRBJ1-3; 9 bases fit TRBD1. The CDR3 is 16 amino acids. Germline assignment: CDR1 KGHSH and CDR2 LQKENI. The V segment lost 6 bases and the J segment 0 bases; nucleotides outside the gene matches: 6.

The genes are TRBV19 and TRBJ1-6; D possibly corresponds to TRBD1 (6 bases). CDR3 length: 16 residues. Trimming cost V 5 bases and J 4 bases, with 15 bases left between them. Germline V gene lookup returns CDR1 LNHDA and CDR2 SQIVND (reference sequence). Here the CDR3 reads CASSQNAGTYNSPLHF. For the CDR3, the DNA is TGTGCCAGTAGTCAAAACGCCGGGACATATAATTCACCCCTCCACTTT.

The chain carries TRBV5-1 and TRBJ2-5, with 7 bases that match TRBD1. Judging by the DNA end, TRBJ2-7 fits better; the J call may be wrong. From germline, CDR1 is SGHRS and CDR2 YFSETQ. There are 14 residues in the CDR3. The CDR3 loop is CASSLGDSSYEQYF. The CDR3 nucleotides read TGCGCCAGCAGCTTGGGGGACAGTTCCTACGAGCAGTACTTC.

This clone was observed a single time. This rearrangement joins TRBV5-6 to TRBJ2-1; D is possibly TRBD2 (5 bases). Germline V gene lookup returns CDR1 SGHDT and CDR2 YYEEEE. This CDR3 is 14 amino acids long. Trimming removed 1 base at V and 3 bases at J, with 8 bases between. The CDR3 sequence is CASSLLSGYNEQFF. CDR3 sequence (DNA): TGTGCCAGCAGCTTGTTAAGCGGCTACAATGAGCAGTTCTTC. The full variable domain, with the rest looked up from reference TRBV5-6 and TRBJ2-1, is DAGVTQSPTHLIKTRGQQVTLRCSPKSGHDTVSWYQQALGQGPQFIFQYYEEEERQRGNFPDRFSGHQFPNYSSELNVNALLLGDSALYLCASSLLSGYNEQFFGPGTRLTVL.